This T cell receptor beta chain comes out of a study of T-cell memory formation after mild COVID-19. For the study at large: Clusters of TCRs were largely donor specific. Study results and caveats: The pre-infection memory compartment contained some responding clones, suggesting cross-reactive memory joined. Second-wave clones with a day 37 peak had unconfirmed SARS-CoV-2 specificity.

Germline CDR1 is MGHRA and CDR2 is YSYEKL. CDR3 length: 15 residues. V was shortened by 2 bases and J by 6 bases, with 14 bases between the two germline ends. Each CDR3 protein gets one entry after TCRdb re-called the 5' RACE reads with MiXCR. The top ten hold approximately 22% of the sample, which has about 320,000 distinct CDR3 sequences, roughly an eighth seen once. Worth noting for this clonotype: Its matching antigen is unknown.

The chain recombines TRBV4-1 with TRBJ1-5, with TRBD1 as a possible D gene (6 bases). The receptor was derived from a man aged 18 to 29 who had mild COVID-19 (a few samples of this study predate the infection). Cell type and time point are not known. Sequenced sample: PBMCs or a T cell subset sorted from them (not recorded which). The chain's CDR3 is CASSQSFGGGQPQHF. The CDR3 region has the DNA TGCGCCAGCAGCCAATCGTTTGGGGGCGGTCAGCCCCAGCATTTT.